One TCR beta chain is described in this entry. What it binds is unknown. The assay was immunoSEQ multiplex PCR, and TCRdb's table has in-frame clones only and misses some. In the table there are 100,000 to 120,000 clones, about 85% of which are singletons. The CDR3 runs to 15 residues. Unmatched junction bases numbered 4, after V lost 3 bases and J lost 3 bases. Germline CDR1 and CDR2: SGDLS and YYNGEE. This sample is drawn from a study of T cell responses to AZD1222 COVID-19 vaccine. Study-wide points: Dominant at 160-218 and 743-854, vaccine-associated CD4 TCRs also spanned spike.

Here the sequenced sample was peripheral blood, taken on day 0 of AZD1222 vaccination. The chain has TRBV9 and TRBJ2-1; 9 nucleotides match TRBD1. The source is an adult in good health. CDR3 bases: TGTGCCAGCAGCGGTACGGGACAGGGCTACAATGAGCAGTTCTTC. Protein sequence: CASSGTGQGYNEQFF. Using reference TRBV9 and TRBJ2-1 for the parts outside the CDR3, the full variable domain is DSGVTQTPKHLITATGQRVTLRCSPRSGDLSVYWYQQSLDQGLQFLIQYYNGEERAKGNILERFSAQQFPDLHSELNLSSLELGDSALYFCASSGTGQGYNEQFFGPGTRLTVL.